Below, 27 T cell receptor beta chains from the same sample are listed, as sequenced in a study of breast tumors, draining lymph nodes, adjacent tissues. Via MiXCR, TCRdb re-called the multiplex PCR reads, giving one row per CDR3 protein. The table has tens of thousands of distinct CDR3 sequences, 58% seen once. Sequenced sample: breast tumor tissue. These receptors all stem from a female donor with breast cancer. Some clones in this sample may be carry-over from other donors' samples.

This clonotype is termed medium-sized. The V call is TRBV7-9, the J call TRBJ1-2; 9 nucleotides agree with TRBD1. V trimming: 5 bases; J trimming: 6 bases; junction bases outside the gene matches: 4. The germline gives CDR1 SEHNR, CDR2 FQNEAQ (reference sequence). The CDR3 has 13 amino acids. Here the CDR3 reads CASSEGTGHGYTF. The DNA for the CDR3 is TGTGCCAGCAGCGAGGGGACAGGGCATGGCTACACCTTC.

This chain joins TRBV7-9 and TRBJ2-2; D gene uncertain. Between the trimmed V and J ends, which lost 2 bases and 7 bases, there was a span of 2 bases. The germline V gene encodes CDR1 SEHNR and CDR2 FQNEAQ (reference sequence). This CDR3 contains 11 residues. The CDR3 DNA sequence: TGTGCCAGCAGCTTATTCGGGGAGCTGTTTTTT. Encoded protein: CASSLFGELFF.

This chain uses TRBV20-1 with TRBJ1-5, with D unclear. This CDR3 contains 12 residues. Between the trimmed V and J ends, which lost 5 bases and 5 bases, there was a span of 10 bases. Germline assignment: CDR1 DFQATT and CDR2 SNEGSKA (reference sequence). The CDR3 spells CSASREDQPQHF. CDR3 sequence (DNA): TGCAGTGCTTCCCGGGAGGATCAGCCCCAGCATTTT.

This chain joins TRBV2 and TRBJ1-4; D remains unclear. The V gene's germline CDR1 is SNHLY and CDR2 FYNNEI. The CDR3 sequence is 13 residues long. V lost 4 bases and J lost 6, with 9 bases in between. The CDR3 coding sequence is TGTGCCAGCAGTGGGGATTTAGATGAAAAACTGTTTTTT. It yields the protein CASSGDLDEKLFF.

The rearrangement links TRBV7-3 to TRBJ1-4; 9 nucleotides match TRBD1. Germline assignment: CDR1 SGHTA and CDR2 FQGTGA. The CDR3 contains 15 residues. The junction had 5 bases not matched to a gene; V was cut back by 2 bases and J by 7 bases. The CDR3: CASSLEGQGSEKLFF. CDR3 coding DNA: TGTGCCAGCAGCTTAGAGGGACAGGGAAGTGAAAAACTGTTTTTT.

This clonotype was observed at least ten times. The conserved phenylalanine or tryptophan is not found at the CDR3 terminus, so this likely reflects a read error. The rearrangement links TRBV11-2 to TRBJ1-5; TRBD1 agrees at 8 bases. In germline, CDR1 is SGHAT, CDR2 FQNNGV. The CDR3 length is 15 residues. V shed 1 base and J 3 bases; nucleotides not matched to a gene: 2. CDR3 amino acids: CASSLATGDNQPQHL. As DNA, the CDR3 is TGTGCCAGCAGCTTAGCGACAGGGGACAATCAGCCCCAGCATCTT.

This rearrangement joins TRBV7-8 to TRBJ2-7; D might be TRBD2 (5 bases). Germline CDR1 is SGHVS and CDR2 is FQNEAQ. V was trimmed by 2 bases and J by 4 bases, leaving 12 bases between them. The length of the CDR3 is 14 residues. CDR3 sequence reads: CASSLSGVGYEQYV. CDR3 nucleotide sequence: TGTGCCAGCAGCTTAAGCGGTGTAGGATACGAGCAGTACGTC.

The chain has TRBV11-3 and TRBJ1-5; D call uncertain. Germline CDR1 is SGHNT and CDR2 is YENEEA. The length of the CDR3 is 14 residues. The germline V and J ends were trimmed by 0 bases and 5 bases, with 8 bases remaining between them. The CDR3 protein is CASSLEATYQPQHF. DNA of the CDR3: TGTGCCAGCAGCTTAGAGGCAACTTATCAGCCCCAGCATTTT.

Ten or more counts support this clonotype. The chain is built from TRBV9 and TRBJ2-3; possibly TRBD1 or TRBD2 for D (5 bases each). The CDR3 sequence is 16 residues long. The germline gives CDR1 SGDLS, CDR2 YYNGEE. The V end lost 4 bases, the J end lost 2 bases, and 17 bases lay between the germline ends. As DNA, the CDR3 is TGTGCCAGCAGCAGCGGAAGCAGGGCGCACACAGATACGCAGTATTTT. Encoded protein: CASSSGSRAHTDTQYF.

V gene TRBV2 combines with J gene TRBJ1-3; D remains ambiguous. The CDR3 extends over 16 amino acids. V was cut by 6 bases and J by 0 bases, with 15 bases left in between. Germline CDR1 SNHLY, CDR2 FYNNEI. The CDR3 DNA reads as TGTGCCAGCAGGGCATACAGCCTACTCTCTGGAAACACCATATATTTT. Its translation: CASRAYSLLSGNTIYF.

Regarding this clonotype: One end of the junction is discordant with germline, which a read error may explain. CDR3 sequence: CSARGGSEQYF. The CDR3 DNA reads as TGCAGTGCTAGGGGGGGTAGCGAGCAGTACTTT. This chain connects TRBV20-1 to TRBJ2-7, with D possibly matching TRBD2 (6 bases). Germline V gene lookup returns CDR1 DFQATT and CDR2 SNEGSKA (reference sequence). There are 11 residues in the CDR3.

A note on this clonotype: This likely comes from a read error, as the CDR3 has no conserved phenylalanine or tryptophan at its end. V and J are TRBV29-1 and TRBJ1-2; the D is unclear. The CDR3 has 11 residues. The germline V and J ends were trimmed by 5 bases and 6 bases, with 10 bases remaining between them. The germline gives CDR1 SQVTM, CDR2 ANQGSEA. CDR3 sequence: CSVLSSDGYTL. CDR3 DNA: TGCAGCGTTTTGTCGTCTGATGGCTACACCCTC.

J is TRBJ1-2 and V is TRBV7-3, with D tentatively TRBD1 (5 bases). V lost 5 bases to trimming and J lost 4 bases, with 14 bases between them. CDR3 length equals 14 residues. Germline V lookup: CDR1 SGHTA, CDR2 FQGTGA. CDR3 DNA sequence: TGTGCCAGCAGCCAAGGGGAACTCAGCTATGGCTACACCTTC. As protein: CASSQGELSYGYTF.

The genes are TRBV10-3 and TRBJ1-4; tentatively, D is TRBD1 (5 bases). Trimming cost V 0 bases and J 6 bases, with 11 bases left between them. Germline assignment: CDR1 ENHRY and CDR2 SYGVKD. The length of the CDR3 is 15 residues. In DNA form, the CDR3 reads TGTGCCATCAGTGAGTCAGGGGTGCAGGATGAAAAACTGTTTTTT. It translates to CAISESGVQDEKLFF.

V is TRBV20-1 and J is TRBJ2-7, with 9 nucleotides matching TRBD1. CDR1 is DFQATT, CDR2 SNEGSKA, per germline (reference sequence). Trimming took 6 bases from V and 2 from J; bases not matched to a gene: 5. This CDR3 is 13 amino acids long. The CDR3, as DNA: TGCAGTGCAAGAAGGACAGGGGCCTACGAGCAGTACTTC. This encodes CSARRTGAYEQYF.

This rearrangement joins TRBV29-1 to TRBJ2-2, with 11 bases matching TRBD2. V was pared by 7 bases and J by 7 bases, with 2 bases of the junction left unmatched. CDR3 length: 12 amino acids. Germline V gene data show CDR1 as SQVTM and CDR2 as ANQGSEA. CDR3 residues: CSGGLAVGELFF. The CDR3 nucleotides are TGCAGCGGGGGACTAGCGGTCGGGGAGCTGTTTTTT.

This clonotype was seen more than once but under ten times. The chain links TRBV6-5 to TRBJ2-7, with TRBD2 identical over 11 bases. The CDR3 length is 12 residues. Germline V CDR1 and CDR2: MNHEY, SVGAGI. The V segment lost 9 bases and the J segment 6 bases; nucleotides outside the gene matches: 4. Written as DNA, the CDR3 is TGTGCCAGAAGACTAGCGGGGCTCGAGCAGTACTTC. Its translation is CARRLAGLEQYF.

J is TRBJ2-1 and V is TRBV20-1; TRBD2 aligns across 8 bases. The length of the CDR3 is 19 residues. With V trimmed by 1 base and J by 1 base, 15 bases remained unmatched. The germline V gene has CDR1 DFQATT and CDR2 SNEGSKA (reference sequence). CDR3: CSARVPRTSRWGSYNEQFF. As DNA, the CDR3 is TGCAGTGCTAGAGTCCCCAGGACTAGCCGGTGGGGATCCTACAATGAGCAGTTCTTC.

This clonotype was counted once. V is TRBV7-2 and J is TRBJ2-7; 15 positions agree with TRBD2. The V segment lost 5 bases and the J segment 5 bases; nucleotides outside the gene matches: 10. CDR1 is SGHTA, CDR2 FQGNSA, per germline. The CDR3 has 17 amino acids. DNA for the CDR3: TGTGCCAGCAGCCACACACCGGGACTAGCGGGAGGTAACGAGCAGTACTTC. This codes for CASSHTPGLAGGNEQYF.

The chain carries TRBV20-1 and TRBJ1-2; D call uncertain. V was pared by 1 base and J by 4 bases, with 10 bases between. The germline V gene encodes CDR1 DFQATT and CDR2 SNEGSKA (reference sequence). The CDR3 loop spans 13 amino acids. The chain's CDR3 is CSARVGGSYGYTF. In DNA form, the CDR3 reads TGCAGTGCTAGAGTGGGCGGCTCCTATGGCTACACCTTC.

This clonotype was seen a single time. The junction shows a germline mismatch at one end, possibly a read error. This rearrangement joins TRBV2 to TRBJ1-3; 8 bases are shared with TRBD1. Germline CDR1 reads SNHLY; CDR2 reads FYNNEI. This CDR3 has 16 amino acids. For the CDR3, the DNA is TGTGCCGGCAGTAAGGACAGGGCGATGTTTGGAAACACCATATATTTT. Its protein is CAGSKDRAMFGNTIYF.

The V call is TRBV2, the J call TRBJ2-2; TRBD1 matches 9 bases. Per germline, CDR1 SNHLY and CDR2 FYNNEI. Trimming removed 5 bases from V and 1 base from J; junction bases left unmatched: 2. There are 15 residues in the CDR3. Here the CDR3 reads CASSKGQGNTGELFF. The CDR3 nucleotides are TGTGCCAGCAGTAAGGGACAGGGGAACACCGGGGAGCTGTTTTTT.

This clonotype occurred many times. The V call is TRBV2, the J call TRBJ2-5; D gene uncertain. The ends were cut back, 4 bases at V and 2 bases at J, with 5 bases in the middle. The CDR3 loop spans 12 amino acids. CDR1 is SNHLY and CDR2 is FYNNEI in the germline V gene. The CDR3 loop reads CASSVGQETQYF. The CDR3 nucleotides are TGTGCCAGCAGTGTGGGGCAAGAGACCCAGTACTTC.

This clonotype was found many times. The chain combines TRBV7-3 with TRBJ2-5; TRBD2 matches 9 bases. Germline V gene lookup returns CDR1 SGHTA and CDR2 FQGTGA. This CDR3 has 15 amino acids. V trimming: 2 bases; J trimming: 4 bases; junction bases outside the gene matches: 5. CDR3 amino acids: CASSLGRGGPETQYF. For the CDR3, the DNA is TGTGCCAGCAGCTTAGGGCGGGGGGGCCCAGAGACCCAGTACTTC.

The chain employs TRBV7-2 and TRBJ2-2; the match to TRBD2 covers 12 bases. The V and J ends lost 1 base and 2 bases, in that order; junction bases with no gene match: 8. The CDR3 has 19 amino acids. Germline V gene data show CDR1 as SGHTA and CDR2 as FQGNSA. This CDR3 is CASSLGTSGIPHNTGELFF. CDR3 DNA: TGTGCCAGCAGCTTAGGGACTAGCGGGATTCCCCATAACACCGGGGAGCTGTTTTTT.

Of note for this clonotype: Sequence at one end of the junction differs from germline and may be a read error. The rearrangement joins TRBV27 to TRBJ1-2, with a tentative D call TRBD1 (5 bases). This CDR3 is 14 amino acids long. CDR1 is MNHEY and CDR2 is SMNVEV in the germline V gene (reference sequence). The CDR3 sequence: CAGRSFAGTGGYTF. In nucleotides, the CDR3 is TGTGCCGGCAGGAGCTTTGCTGGGACCGGGGGCTACACCTTC.

The chain has TRBV4-3 and TRBJ2-3; D might be TRBD1 (6 bases). The CDR3 contains 16 residues. Germline values: CDR1 LGHNA, CDR2 YSLEER. V was pared by 3 bases and J by 1 base, with 14 bases between. CDR3 region: CASSQGAPPRTDTQYF. The CDR3 nucleotides are TGCGCCAGCAGCCAGGGGGCGCCCCCGCGCACAGATACGCAGTATTTT.